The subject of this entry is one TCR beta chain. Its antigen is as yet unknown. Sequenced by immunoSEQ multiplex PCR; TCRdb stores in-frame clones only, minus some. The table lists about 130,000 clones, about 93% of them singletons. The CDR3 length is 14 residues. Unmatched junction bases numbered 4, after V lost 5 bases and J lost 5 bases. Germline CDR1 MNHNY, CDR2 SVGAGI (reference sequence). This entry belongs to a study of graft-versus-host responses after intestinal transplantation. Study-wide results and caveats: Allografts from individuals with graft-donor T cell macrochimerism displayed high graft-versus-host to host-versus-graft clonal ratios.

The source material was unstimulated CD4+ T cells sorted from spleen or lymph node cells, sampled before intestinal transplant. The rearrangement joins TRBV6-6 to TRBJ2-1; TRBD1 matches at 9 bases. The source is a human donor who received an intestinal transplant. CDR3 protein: CASSGDRVNNEQFF. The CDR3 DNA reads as TGTGCCAGCAGTGGGGACAGGGTAAACAATGAGCAGTTCTTC.